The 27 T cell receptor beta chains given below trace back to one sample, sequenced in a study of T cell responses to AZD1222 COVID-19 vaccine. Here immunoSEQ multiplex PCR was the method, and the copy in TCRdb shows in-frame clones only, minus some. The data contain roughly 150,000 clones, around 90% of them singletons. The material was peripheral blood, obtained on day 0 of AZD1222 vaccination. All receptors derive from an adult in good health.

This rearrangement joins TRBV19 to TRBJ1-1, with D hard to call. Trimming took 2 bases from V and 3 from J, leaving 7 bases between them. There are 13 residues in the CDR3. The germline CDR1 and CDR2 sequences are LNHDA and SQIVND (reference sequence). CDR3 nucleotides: TGTGCCAGTAGTATACGGCGTGACACTGAAGCTTTCTTT. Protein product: CASSIRRDTEAFF.

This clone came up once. The chain's CDR3 is CASSQYLTEAFF. CDR3 DNA sequence: TGTGCCAGCAGCCAGTATTTAACTGAAGCTTTCTTT. The chain has TRBV3-1 (or the pseudogene TRBV3-2) and TRBJ1-1; D unclear. This CDR3 comprises 12 residues. Trimming left V 3 bases short and J 5 bases short, with 7 bases between. In germline, CDR1 is LGHDT, CDR2 YNNKEL (reference sequence).

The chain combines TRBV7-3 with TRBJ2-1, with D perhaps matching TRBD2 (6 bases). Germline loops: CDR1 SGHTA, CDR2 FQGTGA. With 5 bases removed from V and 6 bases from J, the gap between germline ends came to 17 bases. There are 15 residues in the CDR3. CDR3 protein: CASSPSGLGTNEQFF. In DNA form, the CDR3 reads TGTGCCAGCAGCCCGTCGGGACTTGGGACCAATGAGCAGTTCTTC.

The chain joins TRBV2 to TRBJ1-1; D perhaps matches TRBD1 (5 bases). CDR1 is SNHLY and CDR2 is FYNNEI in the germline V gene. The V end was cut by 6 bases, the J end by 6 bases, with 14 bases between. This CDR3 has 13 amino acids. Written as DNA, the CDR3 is TGTGCCAGCAGCTCGGGGGGGGAACCTGAAGCTTTCTTT. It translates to CASSSGGEPEAFF.

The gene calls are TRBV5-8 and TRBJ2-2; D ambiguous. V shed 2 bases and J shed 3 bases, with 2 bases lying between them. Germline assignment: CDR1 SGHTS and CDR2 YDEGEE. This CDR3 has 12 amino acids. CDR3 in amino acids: CASSFYTGELFF. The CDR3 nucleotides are TGTGCCAGCAGCTTTTACACCGGGGAGCTGTTTTTT.

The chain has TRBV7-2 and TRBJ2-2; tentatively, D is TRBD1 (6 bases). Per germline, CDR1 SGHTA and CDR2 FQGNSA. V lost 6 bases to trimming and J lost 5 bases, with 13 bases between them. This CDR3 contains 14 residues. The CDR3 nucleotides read TGTGCCAGCAGGCCACAGGGTGGAACCGGGGAGCTGTTTTTT. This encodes CASRPQGGTGELFF. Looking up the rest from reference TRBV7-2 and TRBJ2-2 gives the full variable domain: GAGVSQSPSNKVTEKGKDVELRCDPISGHTALYWYRQSLGQGLEFLIYFQGNSAPDKSGLPSDRFSAERTGGSVSTLTIQRTQQEDSAVYLCASRPQGGTGELFFGEGSRLTVL.

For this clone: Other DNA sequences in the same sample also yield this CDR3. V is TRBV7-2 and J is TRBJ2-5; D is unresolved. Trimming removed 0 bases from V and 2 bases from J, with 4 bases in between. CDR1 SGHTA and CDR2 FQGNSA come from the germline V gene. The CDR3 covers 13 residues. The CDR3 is CASSLARQETQYF. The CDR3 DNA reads TGTGCCAGCAGCTTAGCCAGGCAAGAGACCCAGTACTTC.

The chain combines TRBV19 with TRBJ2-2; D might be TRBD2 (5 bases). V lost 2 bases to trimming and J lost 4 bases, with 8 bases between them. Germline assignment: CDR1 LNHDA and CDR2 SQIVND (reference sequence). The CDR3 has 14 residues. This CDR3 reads CASSISSSTGELFF. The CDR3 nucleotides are TGTGCCAGTAGTATATCTAGCTCCACCGGGGAGCTGTTTTTT.

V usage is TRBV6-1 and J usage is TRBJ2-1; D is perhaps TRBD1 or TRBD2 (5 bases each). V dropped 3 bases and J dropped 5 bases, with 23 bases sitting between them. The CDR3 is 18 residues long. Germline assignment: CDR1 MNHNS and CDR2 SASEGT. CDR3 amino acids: CASSDIYIGALADNEQFF. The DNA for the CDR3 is TGTGCCAGCAGTGATATATATATTGGGGCTCTAGCAGACAATGAGCAGTTCTTC.

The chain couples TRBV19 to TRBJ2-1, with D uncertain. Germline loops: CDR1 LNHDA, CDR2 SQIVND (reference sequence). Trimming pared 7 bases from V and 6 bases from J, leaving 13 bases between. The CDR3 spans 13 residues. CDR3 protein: CASTPLGINEQFF. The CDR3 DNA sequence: TGTGCCAGTACCCCTTTGGGAATCAATGAGCAGTTCTTC.

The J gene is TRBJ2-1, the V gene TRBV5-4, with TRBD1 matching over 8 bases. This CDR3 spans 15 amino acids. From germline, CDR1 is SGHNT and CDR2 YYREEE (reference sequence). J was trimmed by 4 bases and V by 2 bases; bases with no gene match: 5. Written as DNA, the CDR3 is TGTGCCAGCAGCTTTCGGGACAGGCCTTACAATGAGCAGTTCTTC. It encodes CASSFRDRPYNEQFF.

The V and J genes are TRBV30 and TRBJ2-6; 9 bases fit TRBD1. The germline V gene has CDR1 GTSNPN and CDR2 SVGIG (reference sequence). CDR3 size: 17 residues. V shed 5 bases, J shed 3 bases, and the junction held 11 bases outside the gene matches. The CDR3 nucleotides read TGTGCCTGGGATCCGGGACAGGGCCTCCGTGGGGCCAACGTCCTGACTTTC. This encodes CAWDPGQGLRGANVLTF.

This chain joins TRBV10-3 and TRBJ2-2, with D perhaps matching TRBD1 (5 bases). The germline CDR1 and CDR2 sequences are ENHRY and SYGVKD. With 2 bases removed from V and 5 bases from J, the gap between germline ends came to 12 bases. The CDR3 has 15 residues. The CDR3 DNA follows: TGTGCCATCAGTGAGCCCCAGGGTGGGACCGGGGAGCTGTTTTTT. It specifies CAISEPQGGTGELFF.

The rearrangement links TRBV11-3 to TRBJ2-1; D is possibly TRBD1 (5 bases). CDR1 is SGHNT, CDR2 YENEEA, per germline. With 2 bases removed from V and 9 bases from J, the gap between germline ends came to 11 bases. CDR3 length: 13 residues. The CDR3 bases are TGTGCCAGCAGCTTAAACAGGTGGAGTGAGCAGTTCTTC. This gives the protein CASSLNRWSEQFF.

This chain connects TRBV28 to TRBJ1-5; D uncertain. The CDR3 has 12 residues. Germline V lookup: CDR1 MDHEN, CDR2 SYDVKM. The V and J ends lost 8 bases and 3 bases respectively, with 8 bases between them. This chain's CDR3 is CASVGYNQPQHF. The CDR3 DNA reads TGTGCCAGCGTTGGCTACAATCAGCCCCAGCATTTT.

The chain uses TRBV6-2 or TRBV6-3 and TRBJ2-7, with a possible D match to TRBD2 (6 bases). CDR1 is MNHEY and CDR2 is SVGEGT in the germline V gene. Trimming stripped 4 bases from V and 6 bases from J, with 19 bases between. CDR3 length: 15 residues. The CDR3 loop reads CASSSPSSGPSEQYF. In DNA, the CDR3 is TGTGCCAGCAGTTCCCCGAGTAGCGGCCCCAGCGAGCAGTACTTC.

Here the CDR3 DNA reads TGTGCCAGCAGCCTCCACGGCAATGAGCAGTTCTTC. This sequence encodes CASSLHGNEQFF. The chain carries TRBV7-2 and TRBJ2-1, with D unclear. V dropped 5 bases and J dropped 6 bases, with 8 bases sitting between them. The CDR3 runs 12 residues. Germline V gene data show CDR1 as SGHTA and CDR2 as FQGNSA.

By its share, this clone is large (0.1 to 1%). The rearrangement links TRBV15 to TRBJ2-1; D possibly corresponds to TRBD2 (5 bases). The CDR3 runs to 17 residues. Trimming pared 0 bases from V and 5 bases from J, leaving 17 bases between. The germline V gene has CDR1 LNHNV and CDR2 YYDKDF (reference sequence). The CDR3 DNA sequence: TGTGCCACCAGCAGAGAGAGGGTTTTTGCTTCGGACAATGAGCAGTTCTTC. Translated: CATSRERVFASDNEQFF. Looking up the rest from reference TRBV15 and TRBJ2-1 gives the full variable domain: DAMVIQNPRYQVTQFGKPVTLSCSQTLNHNVMYWYQQKSSQAPKLLFHYYDKDFNNEADTPDNFQSRRPNTSFCFLDIRSPGLGDTAMYLCATSRERVFASDNEQFFGPGTRLTVL.

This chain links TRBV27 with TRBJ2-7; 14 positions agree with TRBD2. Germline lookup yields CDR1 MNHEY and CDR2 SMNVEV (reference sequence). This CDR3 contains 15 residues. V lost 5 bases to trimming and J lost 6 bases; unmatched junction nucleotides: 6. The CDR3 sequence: CASSPRGLAGVEQYF. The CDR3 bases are TGTGCCAGCAGTCCCAGGGGACTAGCGGGAGTCGAGCAGTACTTC.

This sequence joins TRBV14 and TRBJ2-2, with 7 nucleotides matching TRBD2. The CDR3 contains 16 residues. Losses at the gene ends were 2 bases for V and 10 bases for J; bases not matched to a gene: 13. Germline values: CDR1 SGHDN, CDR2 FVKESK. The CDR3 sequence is CASSQSILPTSLELFF. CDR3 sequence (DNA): TGTGCCAGCAGCCAATCCATTCTCCCGACTAGCTTGGAGCTGTTTTTT. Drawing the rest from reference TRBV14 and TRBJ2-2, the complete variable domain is EAGVTQFPSHSVIEKGQTVTLRCDPISGHDNLYWYRRVMGKEIKFLLHFVKESKQDESGMPNNRFLAERTGGTYSTLKVQPAELEDSGVYFCASSQSILPTSLELFFGEGSRLTVL.

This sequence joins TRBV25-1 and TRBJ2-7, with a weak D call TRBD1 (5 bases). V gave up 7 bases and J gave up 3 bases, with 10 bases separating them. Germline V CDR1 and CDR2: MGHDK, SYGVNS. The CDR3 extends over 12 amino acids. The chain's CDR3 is CASNSGIYEQYF. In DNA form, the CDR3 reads TGTGCCAGCAATTCAGGGATCTACGAGCAGTACTTC.

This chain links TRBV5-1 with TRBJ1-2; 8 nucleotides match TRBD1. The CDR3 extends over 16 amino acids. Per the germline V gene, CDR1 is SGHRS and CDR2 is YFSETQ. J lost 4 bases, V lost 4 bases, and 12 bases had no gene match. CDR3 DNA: TGCGCCAGCAGCGCCCTACCGGGACAGGCTTCCTATGGCTACACCTTC. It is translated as CASSALPGQASYGYTF.

CDR3 loop: CASSFLGTGGYYEQYF. In DNA form, the CDR3 reads TGTGCCAGCAGTTTCCTCGGGACAGGAGGCTACTACGAGCAGTACTTC. The rearrangement uses TRBV27 and TRBJ2-7, with 8 bases fitting TRBD1. CDR3 length: 16 residues. V lost 3 bases and J lost 3; bases outside the gene matches: 10. Germline V gene data show CDR1 as MNHEY and CDR2 as SMNVEV (reference sequence).

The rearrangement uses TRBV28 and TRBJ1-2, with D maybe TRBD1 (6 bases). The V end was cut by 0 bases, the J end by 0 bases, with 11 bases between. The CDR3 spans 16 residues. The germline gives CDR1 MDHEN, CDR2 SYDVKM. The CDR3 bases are TGTGCCAGCAGTTTATGGGTGGACAGCACTAACTATGGCTACACCTTC. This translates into CASSLWVDSTNYGYTF.

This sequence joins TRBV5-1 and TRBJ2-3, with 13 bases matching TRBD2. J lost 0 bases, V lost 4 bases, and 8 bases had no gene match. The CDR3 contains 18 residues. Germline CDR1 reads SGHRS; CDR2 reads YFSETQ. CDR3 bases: TGCGCCAGCAGCCCCCAACTAGCGGGGGGGGTTAGCACAGATACGCAGTATTTT. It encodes CASSPQLAGGVSTDTQYF.

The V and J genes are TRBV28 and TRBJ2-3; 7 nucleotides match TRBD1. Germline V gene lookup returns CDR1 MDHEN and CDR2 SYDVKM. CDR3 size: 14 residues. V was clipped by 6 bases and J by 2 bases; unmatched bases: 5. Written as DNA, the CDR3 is TGTGCCAGCAGGAAGACAGGGTACACAGATACGCAGTATTTT. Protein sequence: CASRKTGYTDTQYF.

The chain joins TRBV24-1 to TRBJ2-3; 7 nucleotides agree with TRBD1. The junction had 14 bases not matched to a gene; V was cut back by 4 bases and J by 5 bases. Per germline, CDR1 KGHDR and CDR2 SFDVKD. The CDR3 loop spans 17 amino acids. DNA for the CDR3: TGTGCCACCAGTGAGACCCCGACAGGGCCATCATTAGATACGCAGTATTTT. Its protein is CATSETPTGPSLDTQYF.